A single T cell receptor beta chain is shown here with its context. Its antigen is unidentified. The data are from a study of cytomegalovirus exposure and HLA in healthy donors. Overall study results and limits: Sequence variants that were highly shared formed a cluster that was likely a sequencing artifact. Later analysis associated a missense DCLRE1C variant with TCR beta V- and J-gene trimming. By HLA locus, TCR association rates varied in a later analysis, with DRB1 showing the most and HLA-C the fewest. In an earlier analysis, productive rearrangement rates for most beta V segments clustered near 87% or 30%.

PCR primers comprised 60 Vbeta and 13 Jbeta primers. Libraries were prepared by immunoSEQ multiplex PCR; TCRdb keeps only in-frame clonotypes and omits some of them. The data show 95,000 to 100,000 clones, 65% to 80% seen once. Sequencing input: PBMCs. The receptor comes from a middle-aged man in good health and CMV-seropositive.

As DNA, the CDR3 is TGTGCCAGCGTAATGAGATACGGTGCCAAAAACATTCAGTACTTC. This encodes CASVMRYGAKNIQYF. V usage is TRBV28 and J usage is TRBJ2-4, with unresolved D. The V end lost 8 bases, the J end lost 1 base, and 15 bases lay between the germline ends. The germline CDR1 and CDR2 sequences are MDHEN and SYDVKM. There are 15 residues in the CDR3.